The next 8 T cell receptor beta chains were all read from a single sample in a study of spatial heterogeneity in lung cancer. TCRdb reanalysed the 5' RACE reads using MiXCR and keeps one entry per CDR3 protein. The sample records roughly 45,000 distinct CDR3 sequences, approximately 22% being singletons. The time point here: blood at routine non-recurrence follow-up after resection. Material: PBMCs, obtained at follow-up. All receptors come from a female donor with early-stage non-small cell lung cancer.

Turning to this clonotype: A much larger clone lies one base from this, so it may be a read error. This rearrangement joins TRBV11-2 to TRBJ1-2; D perhaps matches TRBD1 (5 bases). V was cut by 1 base and J by 8 bases, with 11 bases left in between. CDR1 and CDR2 (germline): SGHAT, FQNNGV. The CDR3 extends over 13 amino acids. CDR3 loop: CASSLGGAVGYTF. The CDR3 coding sequence is TGTGCCAGCAGCTTAGGCGGGGCGGTCGGCTACACCTTC.

This clonotype came up a few times. The V and J genes are TRBV12-3 or TRBV12-4 and TRBJ1-6; a weak D match, TRBD1 (5 bases). This CDR3 is built from 14 residues. The ends were cut back, 3 bases at V and 10 bases at J, with 13 bases in the middle. The CDR3 loop reads CASSLKGGESPLHF. The DNA of the CDR3 is TGTGCCAGCAGTTTGAAGGGAGGGGAGTCACCCCTCCACTTT.

This sequence joins TRBV9 and TRBJ2-2; tentative D call: TRBD2 (7 bases). Germline loops: CDR1 SGDLS, CDR2 YYNGEE. The CDR3 is 17 amino acids. Trimming shortened V by 0 bases and J by 6 bases, and 18 bases separated the two germline ends. The DNA for the CDR3 is TGTGCCAGCAGCGTAGCGAGGGGGGGCTATCAGGCCGGGGAGCTGTTTTTT. Residues: CASSVARGGYQAGELFF.

The genes are TRBV4-1 and TRBJ2-7; perhaps TRBD2 as D (6 bases). V lost 6 bases and J lost 4, with 13 bases in between. Looked up from germline, CDR1 is MGHRA and CDR2 is YSYEKL. This CDR3 region has 13 residues. The CDR3 loop is CASSLGLTYEQYV. In DNA, the CDR3 is TGCGCCAGCAGTCTGGGACTGACATACGAGCAGTACGTC.

V gene TRBV7-3 combines with J gene TRBJ2-2; 8 positions match TRBD2. This CDR3 spans 16 amino acids. Per germline, CDR1 SGHTA and CDR2 FQGTGA. J was trimmed by 5 bases and V by 1 base; bases with no gene match: 6. The CDR3 reads CASSLNSGGETGELFF. CDR3 bases: TGTGCCAGCAGCTTAAACAGCGGGGGAGAGACCGGGGAGCTGTTTTTT.

V gene TRBV7-9 combines with J gene TRBJ2-2; D may be TRBD2 (6 bases). The CDR3 runs to 15 residues. Germline loops: CDR1 SEHNR, CDR2 FQNEAQ (reference sequence). Between the trimmed V and J ends, which lost 1 base and 7 bases, there was a span of 13 bases. CDR3 DNA: TGTGCCAGCAGCTTAGGCGGGAAGGAGAACGGGGAGCTGTTTTTT. Translation gives CASSLGGKENGELFF.

The V call is TRBV19, the J call TRBJ2-7; 9 bases map to TRBD1. In germline, CDR1 is LNHDA, CDR2 SQIVND (reference sequence). V was pared by 6 bases and J by 5 bases, with 5 bases of the junction left unmatched. The CDR3 length is 13 residues. The CDR3 coding sequence is TGTGCCAGTAGGGGACAGGGTGCCGACGAGCAGTACGTC. It encodes CASRGQGADEQYV.

This clonotype is termed medium-sized. V gene TRBV29-1 combines with J gene TRBJ2-3, with 9 bases that match TRBD2. Germline V CDR1 and CDR2: SQVTM, ANQGSEA. The V gene end was trimmed by 0 bases and the J gene end by 3 bases; junction bases not matched to a gene: 7. CDR3 size: 16 residues. The CDR3 spells CSVEDRAGGGTDTQYF. The CDR3 DNA sequence: TGCAGCGTTGAAGATCGAGCGGGGGGCGGGACAGATACGCAGTATTTT.